This TCR beta chain was recovered during a study of HIV-infected patients and healthy controls. Study-level points and caveats: Significantly higher mean Gini indices appeared in HIV-infected repertoires, possibly reflecting oligoclonality. MAIT alpha-chain CDR3s were frequent in healthy controls, depleted in HIV+.

Whole blood was used without fractionation, so all unsorted peripheral T cells were included. cDNA was made from approximately 500 ng RNA using alpha and beta constant primers. Alpha and beta chain libraries were made separately by chain-specific third strand synthesis with multiplexing indices. The cDNA received a 5' RACE adapter containing a random hexamer plus an SP2 sequencing primer site. In TCRdb, the 5' RACE reads were re-called with MiXCR into one record per CDR3 protein. Of some 13,000 distinct CDR3 sequences in the sample, around 9.9% are singletons; the top ten hold roughly 6.3%. Comment on this clonotype: Its specificity is unknown.

What was sequenced was blood. The sequence was obtained from an adult in good health.

The CDR3: CASSVREPTDTQYF. CDR3 coding DNA: TGTGCCAGCAGTGTCCGGGAGCCCACAGATACGCAGTATTTT. This rearrangement joins TRBV25-1 to TRBJ2-3, with a possible D match to TRBD2 (6 bases). This CDR3 spans 14 amino acids. Germline CDR1 and CDR2: MGHDK and SYGVNS. V lost 4 bases and J 2 bases, leaving 10 bases between the germline ends.